Below are 11 T cell receptor beta chains sequenced from a single sample in a study of blood T cells in healthy people across ages. The use of a sample-barcoded 5' primer and a J-beta primer mix characterized a second PCR of about 6 to 12 cycles. MiXCR, applied by TCRdb to the 5' RACE reads, yields one record per CDR3 protein. The sample has almost 1 million distinct CDR3 sequences, 45% to 60% seen once. Sequenced sample: blood. The source is a woman in her sixties in good health.

This chain uses TRBV2 with TRBJ2-3, with no clear D. CDR1 is SNHLY, CDR2 FYNNEI, per germline. The CDR3 sequence is 16 residues long. Trimming stripped 1 base from V and 4 bases from J, with 15 bases between. The CDR3 bases are TGTGCCAGCAGTGAAGAGAGTCCTCGAGGCGCAGATACGCAGTATTTT. Translation gives CASSEESPRGADTQYF.

The V call is TRBV4-1, the J call TRBJ2-3; 16 positions match TRBD2. The ends lost 6 bases at V and 0 bases at J; junction bases unmatched: 9. CDR1 and CDR2 from the germline V gene are MGHRA and YSYEKL. This CDR3 region has 19 residues. As DNA, the CDR3 is TGCGCCAGCAGACCCGGGACTAGCGGGAGGGCCGGGAGCACAGATACGCAGTATTTT. Translation gives CASRPGTSGRAGSTDTQYF.

DNA for the CDR3: TGCAGTGCTATGCCATGGGGGACCTTAGCCAAAAACATTCAGTACTTC. Its translation: CSAMPWGTLAKNIQYF. The J gene is TRBJ2-4, the V gene TRBV20-1; either TRBD1 or TRBD2 may supply D (5 bases each). Germline V gives CDR1 DFQATT, CDR2 SNEGSKA (reference sequence). V lost 4 bases and J 0 bases, leaving 16 bases between the germline ends. CDR3 length equals 16 residues.

The rearrangement joins TRBV3-1 to TRBJ2-3, with a possible D match to TRBD2 (6 bases). From germline, CDR1 is LGHDT and CDR2 YNNKEL (reference sequence). With 1 base removed from V and 6 bases from J, the gap between germline ends came to 14 bases. This CDR3 region has 15 residues. The CDR3 DNA sequence: TGTGCCAGCAGCCAAGGATTGGAGGGAGCCGATACGCAGTATTTT. Translation: CASSQGLEGADTQYF.

The CDR3 nucleotides read TGCGCCAGCAGCTTGAGGATGAGCTCCTACAATGAGCAGTTCTTC. Translating gives CASSLRMSSYNEQFF. The chain couples TRBV5-1 to TRBJ2-1, with D unclear. Per the germline V gene, CDR1 is SGHRS and CDR2 is YFSETQ. This CDR3 comprises 15 residues. Trimming shortened V by 1 base and J by 0 bases, and 8 bases separated the two germline ends. The entire variable domain, with the rest obtained from reference TRBV5-1 and TRBJ2-1, is as follows: KAGVTQTPRYLIKTRGQQVTLSCSPISGHRSVSWYQQTPGQGLQFLFEYFSETQRNKGNFPGRFSGRQFSNSRSEMNVSTLELGDSALYLCASSLRMSSYNEQFFGPGTRLTVL.

The genes are TRBV20-1 and TRBJ2-1; D uncertain. With 3 bases removed from V and 7 bases from J, the gap between germline ends came to 10 bases. This CDR3 has 12 amino acids. CDR1 DFQATT and CDR2 SNEGSKA come from the germline V gene (reference sequence). The CDR3 loop is CSASGNVNEQFF. The CDR3 DNA is TGCAGTGCTAGCGGAAATGTGAATGAGCAGTTCTTC.

J is TRBJ2-5 and V is TRBV5-1; 11 bases fit TRBD2. Germline loops: CDR1 SGHRS, CDR2 YFSETQ. The CDR3 length is 16 residues. Trimming took 4 bases from V and 5 from J; bases not matched to a gene: 10. The chain's CDR3 is CASSLRLAGRYETQYF. As DNA, the CDR3 is TGCGCCAGCAGCCTCAGACTAGCGGGAAGGTATGAGACCCAGTACTTC.

This clonotype was observed once. The chain links TRBV20-1 to TRBJ1-5, with TRBD1 identical over 7 bases. Germline V gene data show CDR1 as DFQATT and CDR2 as SNEGSKA (reference sequence). The CDR3 is 15 amino acids. J gave up 4 bases and V 2 bases, and 8 bases lay outside the gene matches. CDR3: CSARTQQGTNQPQHF. CDR3 bases: TGCAGTGCTAGAACCCAACAGGGGACGAATCAGCCCCAGCATTTT.

This chain uses TRBV6-2 or TRBV6-3 with TRBJ2-4, with D hard to call. The end of the DNA aligns better with TRBJ2-7, so the J call may be wrong. Germline lookup yields CDR1 MNHEY and CDR2 SVGEGT. CDR3 length equals 12 residues. The CDR3 spells CASSYVNYEQYF. The CDR3 DNA follows: TGTGCCAGCAGTTATGTCAACTACGAGCAGTACTTC.

A few counts support this clonotype. The V call is TRBV29-1, the J call TRBJ2-7, with 7 bases matching TRBD1. Germline V gives CDR1 SQVTM, CDR2 ANQGSEA. Trimming at V came to 4 bases and at J to 4 bases, leaving 4 bases not matched to a gene. This CDR3 region has 12 residues. CDR3 sequence reads: CSVGGGLYEQYF. The CDR3 nucleotides read TGCAGCGTTGGAGGGGGCTTGTACGAGCAGTACTTC.

This clonotype was counted a few times. The gene calls are TRBV6-6 and TRBJ2-7; the D gene is possibly TRBD1 (6 bases). Germline V gene lookup returns CDR1 MNHNY and CDR2 SVGAGI (reference sequence). V gave up 4 bases and J gave up 4 bases, with 17 bases separating them. The length of the CDR3 is 15 residues. The CDR3 DNA is TGTGCCAGCAGTTTGCAGTCCCGGGACACGTACGAGCAGTACTTC. Residues: CASSLQSRDTYEQYF.